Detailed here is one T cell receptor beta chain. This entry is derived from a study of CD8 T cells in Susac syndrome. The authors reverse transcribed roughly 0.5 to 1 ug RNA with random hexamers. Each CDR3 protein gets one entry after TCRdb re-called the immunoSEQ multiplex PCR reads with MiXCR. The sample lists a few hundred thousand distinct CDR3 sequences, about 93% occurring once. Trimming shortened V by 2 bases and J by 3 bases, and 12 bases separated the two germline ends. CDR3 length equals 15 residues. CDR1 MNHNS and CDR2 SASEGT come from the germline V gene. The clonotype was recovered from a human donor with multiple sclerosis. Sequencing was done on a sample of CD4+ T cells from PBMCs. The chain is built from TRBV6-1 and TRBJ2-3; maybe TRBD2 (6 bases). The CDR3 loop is CASSELASPTDTQYF. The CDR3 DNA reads TGTGCCAGCAGTGAACTAGCGTCCCCGACAGATACGCAGTATTTT.